The present entry profiles one T cell receptor (beta chain) with its context. Its antigen remains unidentified. Treatment here: 10-day PBMC culture with coronavirus spike peptide pools or control peptides (ViraFEST assay). CD4+ T cells that came from the unexposed donor were collected before the COVID-19 pandemic (2011-2018). With the Oncomine TCR Beta short-read assay, DNA from cultured CD4+ T cells was sequenced. TCRdb recomputed calls from the PCR reads with MiXCR, one row per CDR3 protein. The table lists around 5,600 distinct CDR3 sequences, under 40% of them singletons. This entry comes from a study of vaccination and CD4 T cells after COVID-19. Per the germline V gene, CDR1 is MNHEY and CDR2 is SMNVEV (reference sequence). V shed 3 bases and J shed 2 bases, with 13 bases lying between them. The CDR3 sequence is 15 residues long.

This clonotype originated in a human donor in good health. The sequenced sample consisted of CD4+ T cells from blood, cultured in vitro. The rearrangement joins TRBV27 to TRBJ1-1; no reliable D call. CDR3 nucleotides: TGTGCCAGCAGTTTTGGGTCCACGGATAACACTGAAGCTTTCTTT. It yields the protein CASSFGSTDNTEAFF.